The 32 T cell receptor beta chains listed next were all sequenced from one sample in a study of T-cell memory formation after mild COVID-19. In TCRdb, the 5' RACE reads were re-called with MiXCR into one record per CDR3 protein. The sample contains about 200,000 distinct CDR3 sequences, 9.5% of which appear only once. Input material: PBMCs or a T cell subset sorted from them (not recorded which). These receptors originate from a young man who had mild COVID-19 (a few samples of this study predate the infection). Cell type and time point are not known.

This clonotype was observed at least ten times. This chain connects TRBV25-1 to TRBJ2-1, with 12 nucleotides matching TRBD2. The CDR3 sequence is 15 residues long. Germline V gene lookup returns CDR1 MGHDK and CDR2 SYGVNS. Germline trimming cut 4 bases from V and 9 bases from J; bases unmatched to any gene: 7. CDR3 nucleotide sequence: TGTGCCAGCAGTGGCCTCACTAGCGGGGGGACTGAGCAGTTCTTC. As protein: CASSGLTSGGTEQFF.

In its sample, this clonotype was seen many times. The chain employs TRBV18 and TRBJ2-5, with 8 bases lining up with TRBD1. After removal of 5 bases from V and 9 bases from J, the junction contained 5 bases not matched to a gene. Germline V CDR1 and CDR2: KGHSH, LQKENI. This CDR3 contains 12 residues. In nucleotides, the CDR3 is TGTGCCAGCTCAGAGGACAGGGTGGCCCAGTACTTC. Amino acids: CASSEDRVAQYF.

The chain couples TRBV7-2 to TRBJ2-5; 8 positions match TRBD2. The germline CDR1 and CDR2 sequences are SGHTA and FQGNSA. Trimming at V came to 6 bases and at J to 5 bases, leaving 5 bases not matched to a gene. The CDR3 runs 13 residues. The CDR3: CASRVAGGETQYF. CDR3 DNA: TGTGCCAGCAGAGTGGCGGGGGGTGAGACCCAGTACTTC. The whole variable domain, filled in from reference TRBV7-2 and TRBJ2-5, reads GAGVSQSPSNKVTEKGKDVELRCDPISGHTALYWYRQSLGQGLEFLIYFQGNSAPDKSGLPSDRFSAERTGGSVSTLTIQRTQQEDSAVYLCASRVAGGETQYFGPGTRLLVL.

In its sample, this clonotype was seen a few times. This chain joins TRBV11-2 and TRBJ2-3; TRBD2 is a possible D gene (6 bases). Looked up from germline, CDR1 is SGHAT and CDR2 is FQNNGV. Trimming cost V 5 bases and J 4 bases, with 22 bases left between them. There are 17 residues in the CDR3. The CDR3 spells CASSVKSLLAKADTQYF. CDR3 nucleotide sequence: TGTGCCAGCAGCGTAAAATCTCTACTAGCAAAAGCAGATACGCAGTATTTT.

V and J are TRBV6-5 and TRBJ1-2; D gene unclear. Germline V gene lookup returns CDR1 MNHEY and CDR2 SVGAGI. The CDR3 has 11 residues. V dropped 3 bases and J dropped 7 bases, with 6 bases sitting between them. Here the CDR3 reads CASSYDGGYTF. In DNA, the CDR3 is TGTGCCAGCAGTTATGACGGTGGCTACACCTTC.

This clonotype has just a few counts. The chain uses TRBV14 and TRBJ2-1, with D unresolved. Germline CDR1 reads SGHDN; CDR2 reads FVKESK. The CDR3 consists of 12 residues. The ends were cut back, 4 bases at V and 7 bases at J, with 8 bases in the middle. The CDR3 reads CASSPIQNEQFF. CDR3 coding DNA: TGTGCCAGCAGCCCTATCCAAAATGAGCAGTTCTTC.

This clonotype was found a few times. This sequence joins TRBV12-3 or TRBV12-4 and TRBJ2-2; D is ambiguous. The germline V and J ends were trimmed by 7 bases and 3 bases, with 9 bases remaining between them. This CDR3 region has 13 residues. CDR3 region: CASIGQYTGELFF. The CDR3 nucleotides are TGTGCCAGCATAGGGCAGTACACCGGGGAGCTGTTTTTT.

This clonotype has a handful of counts. The genes are TRBV25-1 and TRBJ1-3, with D tentatively TRBD1 (6 bases). From germline, CDR1 is MGHDK and CDR2 SYGVNS. The length of the CDR3 is 14 residues. V lost 5 bases and J 0 bases, leaving 8 bases between the germline ends. CDR3 sequence: CASSQGYSGNTIYF. The CDR3 DNA reads as TGTGCCAGCAGTCAGGGGTACTCTGGAAACACCATATATTTT.

The chain is built from TRBV7-2 and TRBJ2-1; the D gene is possibly TRBD2 (6 bases). CDR1 and CDR2 from the germline V gene are SGHTA and FQGNSA. V dropped 5 bases and J dropped 3 bases, with 17 bases sitting between them. The CDR3 loop spans 16 amino acids. In DNA form, the CDR3 reads TGTGCCAGCAGCGGGACGGGGACGGGGGTCTACAATGAGCAGTTCTTC. This sequence encodes CASSGTGTGVYNEQFF. The full variable domain, rest sourced from reference TRBV7-2 and TRBJ2-1, is GAGVSQSPSNKVTEKGKDVELRCDPISGHTALYWYRQSLGQGLEFLIYFQGNSAPDKSGLPSDRFSAERTGGSVSTLTIQRTQQEDSAVYLCASSGTGTGVYNEQFFGPGTRLTVL.

This clonotype was picked up many times. This chain uses TRBV6-5 with TRBJ1-5; weak D call: TRBD1 (6 bases). Trimming took off 5 bases at V and 4 bases at J, with 15 bases between the two ends. Germline CDR1 MNHEY, CDR2 SVGAGI. This CDR3 comprises 15 residues. The CDR3 loop is CASSRTGMGNQPQHF. CDR3 bases: TGTGCCAGCAGTCGCACAGGGATGGGGAATCAGCCCCAGCATTTT.

This clonotype was counted at least ten times. V usage is TRBV7-2 and J usage is TRBJ2-7, with a weak D call TRBD2 (5 bases). Germline V gene sequence: CDR1 SGHTA, CDR2 FQGNSA. The CDR3 consists of 16 residues. Trimming removed 4 bases at V and 3 bases at J, with 19 bases between. The CDR3 bases are TGTGCCAGCAGCTCCTTCGGAGGTAGCCCCCTCTACGAGCAGTACTTC. The encoded protein is CASSSFGGSPLYEQYF.

The V call is TRBV4-3, the J call TRBJ1-6, with a tentative D call TRBD1 (5 bases). This CDR3 has 15 residues. V was trimmed by 1 base and J by 5 bases, leaving 9 bases between them. CDR1 LGHNA and CDR2 YSLEER come from the germline V gene. This chain's CDR3 is CASSQGGRDNSPLHF. Written as DNA, the CDR3 is TGCGCCAGCAGCCAAGGGGGCAGGGATAATTCACCCCTCCACTTT.

This clonotype was recorded many times. The chain has TRBV19 and TRBJ1-5; no clear D. This CDR3 has 13 residues. Deletions cut 10 bases from V and 1 base from J, with 11 bases between. Germline V gene lookup returns CDR1 LNHDA and CDR2 SQIVND (reference sequence). The CDR3 DNA reads TGTGCCACCCGCGGGAGAAGCAATCAGCCCCAGCATTTT. Amino acid sequence: CATRGRSNQPQHF.

This clonotype was detected ten times or more. This chain connects TRBV20-1 to TRBJ1-5; weak D call: TRBD1 (5 bases). From germline, CDR1 is DFQATT and CDR2 SNEGSKA (reference sequence). The V gene lost 3 bases and the J gene lost 3 bases, with 15 bases spanning the gap. CDR3 length: 15 amino acids. The CDR3 here is CSAREGEQDNQPQHF. Here the CDR3 DNA reads TGCAGTGCTAGGGAAGGAGAACAGGACAATCAGCCCCAGCATTTT.

This clonotype was recorded many times. The chain uses TRBV5-1 and TRBJ2-1; tentative D call: TRBD2 (6 bases). V gave up 1 base and J gave up 7 bases, with 15 bases separating them. The CDR3 totals 15 residues. Germline V gene lookup returns CDR1 SGHRS and CDR2 YFSETQ. Here the CDR3 reads CASSLNTGVVNEQFF. CDR3 sequence (DNA): TGCGCCAGCAGCTTGAATACGGGGGTTGTAAATGAGCAGTTCTTC.

V usage is TRBV12-5 and J usage is TRBJ2-5; 8 bases match TRBD2. Germline CDR1 and CDR2: LGHNT and FRNRAP. The CDR3 contains 15 residues. V dropped 5 bases and J dropped 5; count of bases not matched to a gene: 10. CDR3 DNA sequence: TGTGCTAGTGGTACCGGGACTAGGGAGTGGGAGACCCAGTACTTC. Encoded protein: CASGTGTREWETQYF.

The rearrangement joins TRBV29-1 to TRBJ2-3; 11 bases agree with TRBD2. The CDR3 spans 13 residues. Looked up from germline, CDR1 is SQVTM and CDR2 is ANQGSEA. V lost 5 bases to trimming and J lost 3 bases; unmatched junction nucleotides: 1. The CDR3 DNA reads as TGCAGCGTTCCTAGCGGGGGGACAGATACGCAGTATTTT. It encodes CSVPSGGTDTQYF.

This clonotype was detected a few times. The V call is TRBV7-2, the J call TRBJ1-5, with unresolved D. The V and J ends lost 1 base and 7 bases respectively, with 11 bases between them. This CDR3 spans 14 amino acids. CDR1 and CDR2 (germline): SGHTA, FQGNSA. CDR3: CASSLVPAEQPQHF. The CDR3 DNA follows: TGTGCCAGCAGCTTAGTCCCGGCAGAGCAGCCCCAGCATTTT.

This sequence joins TRBV12-3 or TRBV12-4 and TRBJ1-1, with no clear D. The germline V and J ends were trimmed by 5 bases and 4 bases, with 11 bases remaining between them. CDR3 length equals 13 residues. The CDR3 here is CASSAGGGTEAFF. The CDR3 nucleotides are TGTGCCAGCAGTGCCGGTGGAGGCACTGAAGCTTTCTTT.

This clonotype has a handful of counts. The V call is TRBV6-2 or TRBV6-3, the J call TRBJ2-2; TRBD2 matches at 9 bases. CDR1 MNHEY and CDR2 SVGEGT come from the germline V gene. This CDR3 region has 15 residues. The V segment lost 6 bases and the J segment 4 bases; nucleotides outside the gene matches: 6. The CDR3: CASRNPGLATGELFF. The CDR3 DNA is TGTGCCAGCAGGAACCCGGGACTAGCCACCGGGGAGCTGTTTTTT.

In its sample, this clonotype was seen many times. The chain recombines TRBV20-1 with TRBJ2-3; 7 bases align to TRBD1. Germline loops: CDR1 DFQATT, CDR2 SNEGSKA (reference sequence). The CDR3 runs 13 residues. Losses at the gene ends were 6 bases for V and 2 bases for J; bases not matched to a gene: 5. In DNA form, the CDR3 reads TGCAGTGCCGGGACAGAAGCCACAGATACGCAGTATTTT. This translates into CSAGTEATDTQYF.

The CDR3 reads CASSNREAGYGYTF. The CDR3 nucleotides are TGTGCCAGCAGTAACAGGGAAGCTGGCTATGGCTACACCTTC. J is TRBJ1-2 and V is TRBV28, with D perhaps TRBD1 (6 bases). The CDR3 consists of 14 residues. Germline assignment: CDR1 MDHEN and CDR2 SYDVKM. The V end was cut by 5 bases, the J end by 4 bases, with 14 bases between.

This clonotype was seen many times. The chain joins TRBV10-3 to TRBJ2-5, with 7 nucleotides matching TRBD1. CDR3 length: 14 residues. Germline assignment: CDR1 ENHRY and CDR2 SYGVKD. The V and J ends lost 10 bases and 0 bases, in that order; junction bases with no gene match: 8. The DNA of the CDR3 is TGTGCCACCCACCGGGACAGTCACCAAGAGACCCAGTACTTC. Translated: CATHRDSHQETQYF.

This clonotype was counted a few times. This chain joins TRBV5-1 and TRBJ1-2, with 7 bases identical to TRBD1. Trimming cost V 4 bases and J 8 bases; bases outside gene matches: 14. CDR3 size: 15 residues. Germline loops: CDR1 SGHRS, CDR2 YFSETQ. CDR3 sequence: CASSQSGQRIGGYTF. The CDR3 region has the DNA TGCGCCAGCAGCCAATCGGGACAGCGTATTGGCGGCTACACCTTC.

The chain uses TRBV5-1 and TRBJ1-6, with 8 bases fitting TRBD1. The CDR3 contains 16 residues. V lost 4 bases, J lost 3 bases, and 6 bases stayed unmatched. Germline V lookup: CDR1 SGHRS, CDR2 YFSETQ. The CDR3, as DNA: TGCGCCAGCAGCCTCGCAGGGGGCTACTATAATTCACCCCTCCACTTT. Its translation is CASSLAGGYYNSPLHF.

This clonotype was seen only a few times. The rearrangement uses TRBV18 and TRBJ2-7; no reliable D call. V was shortened by 2 bases and J by 5 bases, with 10 bases between the two germline ends. Per the germline V gene, CDR1 is KGHSH and CDR2 is LQKENI. The CDR3 is made up of 13 amino acids. CDR3 sequence reads: CASSPTHFHEQYV. For the CDR3, the DNA is TGTGCCAGCTCACCAACTCACTTCCACGAGCAGTACGTC.

In this sample, this clonotype turned up many times. The chain is built from TRBV12-3 or TRBV12-4 and TRBJ2-5, with 7 bases identical to TRBD2. The CDR3 contains 14 residues. The trim removed 3 bases at V and 5 bases at J, leaving 6 bases unmatched. This CDR3 reads CASSLGGMGETQYF. The CDR3 DNA reads TGTGCCAGCAGTTTGGGGGGGATGGGCGAGACCCAGTACTTC.

The chain uses TRBV20-1 and TRBJ2-3; D remains ambiguous. V was pared by 0 bases and J by 10 bases, with 17 bases between. CDR1 is DFQATT, CDR2 SNEGSKA, per germline (reference sequence). The CDR3 is made up of 14 amino acids. The CDR3 region is CSARERPQAVAQYF. CDR3 in DNA: TGCAGTGCTAGAGAGCGTCCCCAGGCAGTGGCGCAGTATTTT.

This clonotype has just a few counts. The V and J genes are TRBV7-2 and TRBJ1-5, with 7 positions matching TRBD1. CDR1 is SGHTA, CDR2 FQGNSA, per germline. The V gene end was trimmed by 4 bases and the J gene end by 4 bases; junction bases not matched to a gene: 4. There are 14 residues in the CDR3. The CDR3 DNA sequence: TGTGCCAGCAGCTATACAGGGGCGAATCAGCCCCAGCATTTT. Translating gives CASSYTGANQPQHF.

This clonotype was observed a handful of times. The chain recombines TRBV20-1 with TRBJ1-2, with a tentative D call TRBD1 (6 bases). Germline V gives CDR1 DFQATT, CDR2 SNEGSKA (reference sequence). V lost 4 bases and J lost 8, with 11 bases in between. The CDR3 has 11 amino acids. In DNA form, the CDR3 reads TGCAGTGCTACAGGGGTGGGAGGCTACACCTTC. It translates to CSATGVGGYTF.

The CDR3 region is CASSTSGGEDTQYF. The CDR3 DNA reads TGCGCCAGCAGCACTAGCGGGGGCGAGGATACGCAGTATTTT. The chain couples TRBV5-1 to TRBJ2-3, with 11 bases matching TRBD2. The CDR3 runs to 14 residues. Unmatched junction bases numbered 4, after V lost 4 bases and J lost 6 bases. Germline loops: CDR1 SGHRS, CDR2 YFSETQ.

This clonotype was detected only a few times. This chain uses TRBV11-2 with TRBJ2-1, with D maybe TRBD2 (5 bases). CDR1 is SGHAT, CDR2 FQNNGV, per germline. The length of the CDR3 is 15 residues. V gave up 0 bases and J gave up 5 bases, with 11 bases separating them. In nucleotides, the CDR3 is TGTGCCAGCAGCTTAGAGGCCGGCGGGCACAATGAGCAGTTCTTC. It is translated as CASSLEAGGHNEQFF.